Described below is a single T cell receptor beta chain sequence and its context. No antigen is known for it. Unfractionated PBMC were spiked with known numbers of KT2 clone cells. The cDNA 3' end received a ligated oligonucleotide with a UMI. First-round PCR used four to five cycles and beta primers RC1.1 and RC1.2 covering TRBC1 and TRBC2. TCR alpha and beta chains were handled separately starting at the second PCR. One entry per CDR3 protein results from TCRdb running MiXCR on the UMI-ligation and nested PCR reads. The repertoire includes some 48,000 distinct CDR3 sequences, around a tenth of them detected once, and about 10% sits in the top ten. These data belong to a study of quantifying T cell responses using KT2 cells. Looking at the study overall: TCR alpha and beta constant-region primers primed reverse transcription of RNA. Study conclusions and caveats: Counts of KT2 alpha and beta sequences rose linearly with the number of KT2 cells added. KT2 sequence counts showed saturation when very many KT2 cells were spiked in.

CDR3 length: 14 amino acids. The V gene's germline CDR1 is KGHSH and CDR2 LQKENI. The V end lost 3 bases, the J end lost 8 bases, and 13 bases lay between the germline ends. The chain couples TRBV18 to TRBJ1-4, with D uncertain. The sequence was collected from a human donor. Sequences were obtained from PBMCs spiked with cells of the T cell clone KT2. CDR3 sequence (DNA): TGTGCCAGCTCACCTCCGGGCTTCGAGGAAAAACTGTTTTTT. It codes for CASSPPGFEEKLFF.